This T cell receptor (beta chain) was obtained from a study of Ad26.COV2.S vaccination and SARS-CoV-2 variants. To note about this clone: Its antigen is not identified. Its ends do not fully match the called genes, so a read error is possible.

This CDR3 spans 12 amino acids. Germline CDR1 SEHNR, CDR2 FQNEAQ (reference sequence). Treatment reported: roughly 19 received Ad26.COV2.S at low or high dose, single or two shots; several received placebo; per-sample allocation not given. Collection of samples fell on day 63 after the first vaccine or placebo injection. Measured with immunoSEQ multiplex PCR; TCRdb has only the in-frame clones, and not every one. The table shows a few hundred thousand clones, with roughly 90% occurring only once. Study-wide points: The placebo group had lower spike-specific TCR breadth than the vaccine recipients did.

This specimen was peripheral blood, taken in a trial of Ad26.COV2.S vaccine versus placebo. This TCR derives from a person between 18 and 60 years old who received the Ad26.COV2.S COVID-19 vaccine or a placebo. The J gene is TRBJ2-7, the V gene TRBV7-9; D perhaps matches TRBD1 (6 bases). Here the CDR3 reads CASSPAQGNPDF. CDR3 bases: TGTGCCAGCAGCCCGGCTCAGGGGAACCCGGACTTC. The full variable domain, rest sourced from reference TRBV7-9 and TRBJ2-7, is DTGVSQNPRHKITKRGQNVTFRCDPISEHNRLYWYRQTLGQGPEFLTYFQNEAQLEKSRLLSDRFSAERPKGSFSTLEIQRTEQGDSAMYLCASSPAQGNPDFGPGTRLTVT.